This TCR beta chain appears in the sequencing data of a study of control samples from healthy donors and cancer patients. Produced via immunoSEQ multiplex PCR; TCRdb's table is partial and in-frame only. The data show under 90,000 clones, with roughly 92% seen just once and over 4.5% held by the top ten. Looked up from germline, CDR1 is SQVTM and CDR2 is ANQGSEA. The CDR3 is made up of 13 amino acids. V lost 3 bases, J lost 6 bases, and 11 bases lay in between. This clone has only one observation. The TCR originated in a woman aged 55-70 years in good health. Sequenced sample: blood. The chain uses TRBV29-1 and TRBJ2-2; no reliable D call. CDR3 amino acids: CSVDGQLPGELFF. CDR3 DNA sequence: TGCAGCGTTGACGGTCAATTACCCGGGGAGCTGTTTTTT.